This T cell receptor beta chain emerged from a study of cytomegalovirus exposure and HLA in healthy donors. Findings and caveats of the study: The authors listed 150 to 200 TCR beta chains as cytomegalovirus-associated. The study found most TCR sequences rare, yet found some public TCRs in many donors. Reported results showed that the classifier diagnosed cytomegalovirus status with high specificity and sensitivity. Follow-up analysis seemed to connect common viral pathogens with several of the most significant clusters identified.

A word on this clone: No antigen is known for it.

A multiplex PCR was run with 60 Vbeta primers and 13 Jbeta primers. Measured with immunoSEQ multiplex PCR; TCRdb has only the in-frame clones, and not every one. The sample shows about 200,000 clones, and approximately 6.5% sits with its ten largest clones. The CDR3 is 19 amino acids. Trimming took 7 bases from V and 9 from J; bases not matched to a gene: 23. The germline gives CDR1 KGHSH, CDR2 LQKENI. The sample comprised PBMCs. The chain carries TRBV18 and TRBJ2-1, with 11 bases identical to TRBD2. This sequence originates from a man under 40 in good health and CMV-seronegative. The DNA of the CDR3 is TGTGCCAGCTTCACCGGCTTTAGCGGGGGGGCGGTCTTCCTCAGTGAGCAGTTCTTC. Translating gives CASFTGFSGGAVFLSEQFF.